Here is one T cell receptor (beta chain) with its context. FACS enriched CD8+ TEMRA cells, while bulk CD8+ and CD4+ were negatively isolated. The data are from a study of CD8 T cells in Susac syndrome. V gave up 6 bases and J gave up 8 bases; unmatched junction bases: 13. CDR1 is MNHNY and CDR2 is SVGAGI in the germline V gene (reference sequence). The CDR3 loop spans 16 amino acids. When the RNA was reverse transcribed, random hexamers were used with an input of roughly 0.45 to 1 ug. Multiplex immunoSEQ PCR targeted 54 Vbeta and 13 Jbeta TCR beta segments. TCRdb called the immunoSEQ multiplex PCR reads again in MiXCR, with one record for every CDR3 protein. The data contain around 300,000 distinct CDR3 sequences, 92% of them seen just once; the ten biggest clones take up over 0.065%.

The sequencing input was CD4+ T cells from PBMCs. The source of this sequence is a human donor with multiple sclerosis. The V and J genes are TRBV6-6 and TRBJ2-1, with TRBD2 matching over 10 bases. The CDR3 protein is CASRNTKREGDHEQFF. The CDR3 bases are TGTGCCAGCAGGAACACTAAGCGGGAGGGAGACCATGAGCAGTTCTTC.